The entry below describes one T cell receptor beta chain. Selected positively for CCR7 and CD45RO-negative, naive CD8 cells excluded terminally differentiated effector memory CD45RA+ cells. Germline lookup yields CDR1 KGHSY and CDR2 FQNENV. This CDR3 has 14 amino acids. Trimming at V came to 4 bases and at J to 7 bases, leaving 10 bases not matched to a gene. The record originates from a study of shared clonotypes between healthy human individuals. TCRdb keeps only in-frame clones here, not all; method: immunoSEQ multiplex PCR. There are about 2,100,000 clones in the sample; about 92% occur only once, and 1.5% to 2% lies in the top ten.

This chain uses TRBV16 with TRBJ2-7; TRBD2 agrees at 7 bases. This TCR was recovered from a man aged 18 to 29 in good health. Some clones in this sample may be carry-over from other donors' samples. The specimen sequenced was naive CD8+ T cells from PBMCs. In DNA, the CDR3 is TGTGCCAGCAGCCCTAGCGGAAGGATTTGGGAGCAGTACTTC. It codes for CASSPSGRIWEQYF.